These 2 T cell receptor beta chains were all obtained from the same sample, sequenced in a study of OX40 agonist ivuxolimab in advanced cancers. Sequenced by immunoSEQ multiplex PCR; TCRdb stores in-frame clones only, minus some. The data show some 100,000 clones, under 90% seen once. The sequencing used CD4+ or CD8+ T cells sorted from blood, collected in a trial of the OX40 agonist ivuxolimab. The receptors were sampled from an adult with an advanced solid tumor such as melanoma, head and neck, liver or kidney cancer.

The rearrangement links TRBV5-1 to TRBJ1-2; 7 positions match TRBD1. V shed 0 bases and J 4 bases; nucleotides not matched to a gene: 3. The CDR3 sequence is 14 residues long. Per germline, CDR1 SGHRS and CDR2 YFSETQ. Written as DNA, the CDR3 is TGCGCCAGCAGCTTGGGAGCAGGGGGCTATGGCTACACCTTC. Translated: CASSLGAGGYGYTF.

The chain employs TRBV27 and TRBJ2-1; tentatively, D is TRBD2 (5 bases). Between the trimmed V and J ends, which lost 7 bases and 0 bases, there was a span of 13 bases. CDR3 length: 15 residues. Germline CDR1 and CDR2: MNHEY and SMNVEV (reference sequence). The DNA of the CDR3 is TGTGCCAGCAACCCTCGGGGAGACTCCTACAATGAGCAGTTCTTC. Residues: CASNPRGDSYNEQFF.